The 8 T cell receptor beta chains below were found in one sample sequenced in a study of monozygotic twins with inflammatory bowel disease. Using the 5' RACE reads, TCRdb records one entry per CDR3 protein without DNA. This sample carries 300,000 to 400,000 distinct CDR3 sequences, with approximately 2% going to the ten biggest clones. Sequenced: blood. These receptor sequences come from a human donor with ulcerative colitis or Crohn's disease, or a healthy co-twin of an affected twin (not recorded which).

The chain combines TRBV5-5 with TRBJ1-4; the TCRdb call, TRBD1, lacks DNA for checking. Germline lookup yields CDR1 SGHKS and CDR2 YYEKEE (reference sequence). The CDR3 runs 15 residues. The CDR3 here is CASSLEGQGSRKLFF. The whole variable domain, filled in from reference TRBV5-5 and TRBJ1-4, reads DAGVTQSPTHLIKTRGQQVTLRCSPISGHKSVSWYQQVLGQGPQFIFQYYEKEERGRGNFPDRFSARQFPNYSSELNVNALLLGDSALYLCASSLEGQGSRKLFFGSGTQLSVL.

The chain is built from TRBV12-3 or TRBV12-4 and TRBJ2-7; TCRdb's D gene call, TRBD2, goes unchecked for lack of DNA. The CDR3 has 17 amino acids. Here the CDR3 reads CASSPRGGGRATSEQYF.

This chain connects TRBV27 to TRBJ2-3. The CDR3 has 12 amino acids. CDR1 is MNHEY and CDR2 is SMNVEV in the germline V gene (reference sequence). This CDR3 reads CASSPTRDTQYF.

The chain links TRBV5-1 to TRBJ2-6; TCRdb outputs TRBD2, but without DNA this stays unchecked. The germline CDR1 and CDR2 sequences are SGHRS and YFSETQ. CDR3 length: 19 amino acids. CDR3 loop: CASSSTTRGVTAGANVLTF.

The chain has TRBV14 and TRBJ2-1; TCRdb gives TRBD1 as the D gene, but with no DNA this cannot be confirmed. The CDR3 is made up of 16 amino acids. Germline CDR1 and CDR2: SGHDN and FVKESK. The CDR3 protein is CASSQESGTGYNEQFF.

This sequence joins TRBV5-1 and TRBJ2-3; TCRdb selects TRBD1, and the lack of DNA leaves this call unchecked. This CDR3 is 17 amino acids long. CDR1 is SGHRS, CDR2 YFSETQ, per germline. The CDR3 sequence is CASRQGSQGISTDTQYF.

J is TRBJ2-1 and V is TRBV7-6; TCRdb gives TRBD2 as the D gene, but with no DNA this cannot be confirmed. The CDR3 length is 18 residues. CDR1 is SGHVS and CDR2 is FNYEAQ in the germline V gene. The CDR3: CASSPTTFQRGGSNEQFF.

The rearrangement uses TRBV20-1 and TRBJ2-7; checking the TCRdb D call of TRBD2 is not possible without DNA. Per germline, CDR1 DFQATT and CDR2 SNEGSKA (reference sequence). The length of the CDR3 is 14 residues. The CDR3: CSATQGSGTYEQYF.